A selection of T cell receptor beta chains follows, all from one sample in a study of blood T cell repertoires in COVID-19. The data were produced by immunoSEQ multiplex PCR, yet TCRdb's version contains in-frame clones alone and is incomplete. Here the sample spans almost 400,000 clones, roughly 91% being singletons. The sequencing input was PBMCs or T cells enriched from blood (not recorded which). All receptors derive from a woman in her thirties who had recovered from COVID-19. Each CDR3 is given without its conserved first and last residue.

CDR3: AWSERRDTEAF
J: TRBJ1-1
V: TRBV30

CDR3: ASSFRQNNYGYT
J: TRBJ1-2
V: TRBV27

CDR3: ASSLWGLALLGYEQY
J: TRBJ2-7
V: TRBV28

CDR3: ASSLGFSGNTIY
J: TRBJ1-3
V: TRBV7-8

CDR3: ASSLKGPGGLSPLH
J: TRBJ1-6
V: TRBV11-2

CDR3: ASQGFSYNEQF
J: TRBJ2-1
V: TRBV3-1/TRBV3-2

CDR3: ASSFGRVPYNEQF
J: TRBJ2-1
V: TRBV27

CDR3: AWTPRLVGEQY
J: TRBJ2-7
V: TRBV30

CDR3: ASSHFVGPPGKVTDTQY
J: TRBJ2-3
V: TRBV23-1

CDR3: ASSSREFGGYGYT
J: TRBJ1-2
V: TRBV6-2/TRBV6-3

CDR3: ASSLQSSAYQETQY
J: TRBJ2-5
V: TRBV11-2

CDR3: ASSLRGGRLAF
J: TRBJ1-1
V: TRBV27

CDR3: ASSRGQRNQPQH
J: TRBJ1-5
V: TRBV19

CDR3: ASSYSASNYEQY
J: TRBJ2-7
V: TRBV6-5

CDR3: ASSESSRTGTGELF
J: TRBJ2-2
V: TRBV10-1

CDR3: ASSLGRVAVPNEQF
J: TRBJ2-1
V: TRBV7-9

CDR3: ASSPWTGYAYNEQF
J: TRBJ2-1
V: TRBV11-2